The T cell receptor beta chain described here comes from a study of beta chain features in type 1 diabetes (dated by TCRdb to the late 2010s). Notes on the research overall: Patients and healthy donors did not differ in mean age, gender distribution, total cell number or subset yield. A total of over 95,000,000 sorted cells were examined across all samples, and RNA yield correlated strongly with the number of cells per subset. In the study, recently diagnosed type 1 diabetes patients and matched healthy donors were compared on the TCRB repertoires of their sorted circulating CD4+ T cell subsets. Regulatory and stem cell-like memory subsets were isolated from only 8 patients and about eight healthy donors, whereas naive and central memory subsets came from all 30 or so donors.

The High Capacity cDNA Reverse Transcription Kit was used to reverse transcribe all of the isolated RNA, meaning that expressed TCRB transcripts were what got sequenced. Naive, central memory and regulatory T cell samples underwent deep immunoSEQ sequencing, averaging roughly 3.3 million total reads per sample. After sorted cells were lysed in RLT buffer, RNA was extracted with DNase-treated RNeasy Micro or Mini kits, with the choice depending on cell number. To prevent cross-contamination, every cell subset was processed on its own, while patient and healthy donor samples were processed together. TCRB sequences were amplified from cDNA with the immunoSEQ multiplex PCR, producing 87-bp fragments spanning the CDR3 region. Amplicons were sequenced on the Illumina HiSeq platform. The original methods were these. PCR bias was corrected computationally using synthetic template baselines, and reads within Hamming distance 2 were collapsed, with unmergeable singletons discarded. Reads were aligned against IMGT so that V, D and J genes, CDR3 length and insertions or deletions at six rearrangement sites could be assigned. Within each subset, clonotype counts were normalized to the number of sorted cells before true diversity and Gini coefficients were calculated with the tcR R package. The overlap coefficient, calculated on TCRB nucleotide sequences, was used to quantify repertoire sharing. Out-of-frame TCRB sequences from naive cells were analyzed to stand in for the pre-selection repertoire. This is the immuneACCESS table as TCRdb keeps it, with only in-frame sequences that have V and J called. A part of the clones is gone; compared with another copy, unresolved V genes explain less than half, and the rest is unexplained. The DNA gave D and trimming, while V, J and clone size come from that table. Recorded for this sample are 200,000 to 250,000 clones; roughly 9.6% of them occurred a single time. Under 0.035% of the sample is in the top ten clones.

Paper-wide results and their limitations: Because cDNA rather than genomic DNA was sequenced, highly expressing activated cells could have been over-represented, although no difference in activation and CD3 levels was found between groups. Naive, central memory and regulatory TCRB repertoires appeared to be more similar among patients than among healthy donors. Only small numbers of individuals were included in the HLA sub-analyses, which left unresolved whether HLA type had any influence on TCRB rearrangement. Type 1 diabetes patients showed a moderate but significant shortening of TCRB CDR3 length in all four CD4+ subsets. At VDJ recombination sites, type 1 diabetes patients had fewer insertions and more deleted nucleotides, which implies abnormalities in thymic rearrangement. PCR might favor shorter templates, but patient and control samples were amplified and corrected together, so any skew would affect both groups equally.

V is cut back by 5 bases and J by 5 bases, with 9 bases in the junction unmatched. CDR1 MRHNA and CDR2 SNTAGT are derived from the germline V gene. Including cysteine and phenylalanine, the CDR3 has 16 amino acids. The kept DNA is CDR3 alone, 48 bases in frame from the first base. There are a few counts of this clone. No cognate antigen has been identified for it. One base away there is no much larger clone; base qualities are not given. Each donor gave one peripheral blood draw, averaging approximately 0.11 L, which was collected into heparinised tubes. Using a panel that included CD45RO, CCR7, CD25, CD127, CD95 and CD27, naive, central memory, regulatory and stem cell-like memory CD4+ T cells were sorted on a BD FACSAria II. A purity above 95% was achieved for all sorted populations. PBMCs were separated immediately by Lymphoprep density gradient centrifugation and were stained directly, without being cultured. To minimize batch effects, samples were stained and sorted in pairs, one healthy donor with one patient per experiment.

The rearranged chain carries TRBV6-4 and TRBJ2-1; 10 middle bases align to TRBD2. This TCR came from a woman aged 18 to 35 in good health. Source material: naive CD4+ T cells from blood. Sample cell subset or site, as interpreted from the label and publication: true naive CD4+ T cells. The nucleotide sequence is given as TGTGCCAGCAGTCTTTTAGCGGGAGGCGCCAACAATGAGCAGTTCTTC. The resulting protein is CASSLLAGGANNEQFF.